Listed below are T cell receptor beta chains from one sample, sequenced in a study of a mutant IDH1 vaccine in newly diagnosed glioma. Some clones are missing from TCRdb's copy, which holds only in-frame ones; the method was immunoSEQ multiplex PCR. The table shows 40,000 or so clones, with 80% to 90% occurring only once. These TCRs' antigens remain unknown. The specimen comprised PBMCs, sampled from a glioma patient whose treatment included an IDH1 peptide vaccine. Every receptor here comes from a man between 35 and 55 years old with glioma. Both conserved end residues are part of each CDR3. Each record gives: V gene, D gene, clone size, J gene, CDR3 DNA, CDR3 protein. The D gene is left open where the match is weak. For some rows the clone size is stated as once, few or many, or as a class when expanded; others skip it.

TRBV28	TRBD1	-	TRBJ2-7	TGTGCCAGCATTTCCCCGGGACAGGGGACCGAGCAGTACTTC	CASISPGQGTEQYF
TRBV7-9	-	-	TRBJ2-7	TGTGCCAGCAGCGCGAGAGGTCTTGGGTTGGGGAGCTACGAGCAGTACTTC	CASSARGLGLGSYEQYF
TRBV28	TRBD1	-	TRBJ2-5	TGTGCCAGCAGCCATTTCGGGACAGCACAAGAGACCCAGTACTTC	CASSHFGTAQETQYF
TRBV5-1	-	once	TRBJ2-6	TGCGCCAGCAGCTTGGACTGGCTTGGGGCCAACGTCCTGACTTTC	CASSLDWLGANVLTF
TRBV18	-	-	TRBJ2-5	TGTGCCAGCTCACCACGCGATCTCCAAGAGACCCAGTACTTC	CASSPRDLQETQYF
TRBV5-8	-	-	TRBJ1-4	TGTGCCAGCAGCTTGTCTATAGGGAGGACTGAAAAACTGTTTTTT	CASSLSIGRTEKLFF
TRBV5-4	-	-	TRBJ2-7	TGTGCCAGCAGGGCCGGGATCTCCTACGAGCAGTACTTC	CASRAGISYEQYF
TRBV9	-	few	TRBJ1-1	TGTGCCAGCAGCCTGGGGGGGGTGAACACTGAAGCTTTCTTT	CASSLGGVNTEAFF
TRBV19	TRBD1	-	TRBJ2-7	TGTGCCAGTAGACCGGGACAGGGGGCGAGGTACGAGCAGTACTTC	CASRPGQGARYEQYF
TRBV7-6	TRBD2	-	TRBJ2-7	TGTGCCAGCAGCTTAGGTCTAGCGGGAGGATACGAGCAGTACTTC	CASSLGLAGGYEQYF
TRBV6-5	TRBD2	-	TRBJ2-1	TGTGCCAGCAGTGGCTCTAGCGGAGACTACAATGAGCAGTTCTTC	CASSGSSGDYNEQFF
TRBV19	-	-	TRBJ1-2	TGTGCCAGTAGTATTTGGCGGTCCAACTATGGCTACACCTTC	CASSIWRSNYGYTF
TRBV6-5	-	-	TRBJ1-5	TGTGCCAGCAGTTACCTCTCTCCCAGGGCGGAGCAGCCCCAGCATTTT	CASSYLSPRAEQPQHF
TRBV30	-	-	TRBJ2-2	TGTGCCTGGGGCCTCAAGAACACCGGGGAGCTGTTTTTT	CAWGLKNTGELFF
TRBV27	-	-	TRBJ1-5	TGTGCCAGCAGTTTAAGACACGGCGATCAGCCCCAGCATTTT	CASSLRHGDQPQHF
TRBV29-1	-	-	TRBJ1-5	TGCAGCGTTGGTAGGGGCCGCAATCAGCCCCAGCATTTT	CSVGRGRNQPQHF
TRBV9	-	-	TRBJ2-6	TGTGCCAGCAGCGCGATACTAAGGGGGGATGGGGCCAACGTCCTGACTTTC	CASSAILRGDGANVLTF
TRBV7-2	TRBD2	-	TRBJ2-1	TGTGCCAGCAGCAAAGGGCTAGCGGGGTACAATGAGCAGTTCTTC	CASSKGLAGYNEQFF
TRBV19	-	once	TRBJ1-1	TGTGCCAGTAATCAGGGGAACACTGAAGCTTTCTTT	CASNQGNTEAFF
TRBV29-1	TRBD1	once	TRBJ2-7	TGCAGCGTTTCCGGGACAGCTTATAGCTCCTACGAGCAGTACTTC	CSVSGTAYSSYEQYF
TRBV19	-	-	TRBJ2-7	TGTGCCAGTAGTCCACTGGCCGGGGCCCAGGGGCAGTACTTC	CASSPLAGAQGQYF
TRBV29-1	-	-	TRBJ1-1	TGCAGCGTTTACGGGGACACTGAAGCTTTCTTT	CSVYGDTEAFF
TRBV5-1	-	-	TRBJ1-2	TGCGCCAGCAGGGCGTTAGCTAACTATGGCTACACCTTC	CASRALANYGYTF
TRBV5-4	-	-	TRBJ1-1	TGTGCCAGCAGCTTTCGAGGGGGGGTCGCCAGGACGAACACTGAAGCTTTCTTT	CASSFRGGVARTNTEAFF
TRBV11-3	-	-	TRBJ2-7	TGTGCCAGCAGCCCTGGGATTCATCCCTACGAGCAGTACTTC	CASSPGIHPYEQYF
TRBV10-3	-	-	TRBJ2-7	TGTGCCATCACCGAAGGCAGGTGGGAAATCTACGAGCAGTACTTC	CAITEGRWEIYEQYF
TRBV6-5	-	-	TRBJ1-1	TGTGCCAGCAGGTGGGACACTGAAGCTTTCTTT	CASRWDTEAFF
TRBV2	-	-	TRBJ2-7	TGTGCCAGCTTTGAAAGGGAGAGCTCCTACGAGCAGTACTTC	CASFERESSYEQYF
TRBV5-1	-	-	TRBJ2-3	TGCGCCAGCAACTACGCGGCCGCGGGTTCTGATACGCAGTATTTT	CASNYAAAGSDTQYF
TRBV6-1	-	-	TRBJ2-7	TGTGCCAGCAGTGAAGGGGGAACTAGACGCGAGCAGTACTTC	CASSEGGTRREQYF
TRBV9	-	-	TRBJ1-2	TGTGCCAGCAGCCCCAGGGGATCCTCCTATGGCTACACCTTC	CASSPRGSSYGYTF
TRBV7-9	-	-	TRBJ1-4	TGTGCCAGCAGCTCCCCTCCCCGACAGGAGGAAAAACTGTTTTTT	CASSSPPRQEEKLFF
TRBV10-2	TRBD1	-	TRBJ2-2	TGCGCCAGCAGTGAGCTTCGGACAGGGGGCTCCGGGGAGCTGTTTTTT	CASSELRTGGSGELFF
TRBV11-2	-	-	TRBJ1-1	TGTGCCAGCAGCTTAGTTCGGTCAGTTAAGAGGGGGAGGATTCCTGAAGCTTTCTTT	CASSLVRSVKRGRIPEAFF
TRBV20-1	-	-	TRBJ1-3	TGCAGTGCTAGGGCGGGCTACACCATATATTTT	CSARAGYTIYF
TRBV5-1	-	-	TRBJ1-1	TGCGCCAGCAGCTTGTCGGGGGCTGAAGCTTTCTTT	CASSLSGAEAFF
TRBV9	TRBD1	-	TRBJ1-5	TGTGCCAGCAGCCCGGACAGGGAAGCCCATCAGCCCCAGCATTTT	CASSPDREAHQPQHF
TRBV19	-	-	TRBJ1-2	TGTGCCAGTAGTATTTTTGGGGGCGGCCCCGAGAACTATGGCTACACCTTC	CASSIFGGGPENYGYTF
TRBV6-5	TRBD1	-	TRBJ1-1	TGTGCCAGCAGTTACTCGAACAGGGGGCGGGATGAAGCTTTCTTT	CASSYSNRGRDEAFF
TRBV29-1	-	-	TRBJ2-7	TGCAGCGTTGAGGGCGGTGGGAGCGGGTACGAGCAGTACTTC	CSVEGGGSGYEQYF
TRBV9	TRBD2	-	TRBJ2-1	TGTGCCAGCAGCGTAGAGACTAGCGGGAGGGGTGAGCAGTTCTTC	CASSVETSGRGEQFF
TRBV25-1	-	-	TRBJ2-7	TGTGCCAGCAGTCTCAGGGGTCAGGGCGAGCAGTACTTC	CASSLRGQGEQYF